The 2 T cell receptor beta chains presented below share a single source sample, sequenced in a study of control samples from healthy donors and cancer patients. This table comes from immunoSEQ multiplex PCR, and its TCRdb copy is limited to in-frame clones, with some not included. The sample comprises fewer than 50,000 clones, around 90% of which are singletons, and roughly 0.8% rests with the top ten. Sequences were obtained from PBMCs. The receptors originated from a man between 25 and 39 years old with colorectal cancer.

V gene TRBV18 combines with J gene TRBJ1-5; perhaps TRBD1 as D (5 bases). V lost 4 bases, J lost 0 bases, and 10 bases lay in between. Germline loops: CDR1 KGHSH, CDR2 LQKENI. CDR3 length equals 15 residues. As DNA, the CDR3 is TGTGCCAGCTCACGACAGCGCGATAGCAATCAGCCCCAGCATTTT. Amino acids: CASSRQRDSNQPQHF.

V gene TRBV18 combines with J gene TRBJ1-1; D ambiguous. This CDR3 contains 14 residues. V lost 6 bases to trimming and J lost 1 base, with 12 bases between them. CDR1 and CDR2 from the germline V gene are KGHSH and LQKENI. DNA for the CDR3: TGTGCCAGCTCCTTAGATACGGGGAACACTGAAGCTTTCTTT. Amino acid sequence: CASSLDTGNTEAFF.